This TCR beta chain originates from a study of beta chain features in type 1 diabetes. Study-wide findings and caveats: Cells carrying high TCR expression could end up over-represented when cDNA is sequenced. Type 1 diabetes patients showed a moderate but significant shortening of TCRB CDR3s in all four CD4+ subsets.

This clone was observed a few times. Its matching antigen is unknown. Germline CDR1 and CDR2: MDHEN and SYDVKM. This CDR3 is built from 11 residues. The V gene lost 4 bases and the J gene lost 8 bases, with 5 bases spanning the gap. Every participating donor gave one draw, a heparinised blood sample averaging about 100 mL. All of the sorted populations showed purity greater than 95%. The authors reverse transcribed all of the isolated RNA, so sequencing captured expressed TCRB transcripts. Using immunoSEQ multiplex PCR, the repertoire was profiled, and TCRdb retains in-frame clones only, with some absent. This sample has about 400,000 clones, with over 10% found just once.

The clonotype originates from a woman aged 18-30 years with type 1 diabetes. The chain combines TRBV28 with TRBJ1-4; D unresolved. Sequenced input: naive CD4+ T cells from blood. The CDR3 is CASSSREKLFF. For the CDR3, the DNA is TGTGCCAGCAGTTCACGGGAAAAACTGTTTTTT. The entire variable domain, with the rest obtained from reference TRBV28 and TRBJ1-4, is as follows: DVKVTQSSRYLVKRTGEKVFLECVQDMDHENMFWYRQDPGLGLRLIYFSYDVKMKEKGDIPEGYSVSREKKERFSLILESASTNQTSMYLCASSSREKLFFGSGTQLSVL.